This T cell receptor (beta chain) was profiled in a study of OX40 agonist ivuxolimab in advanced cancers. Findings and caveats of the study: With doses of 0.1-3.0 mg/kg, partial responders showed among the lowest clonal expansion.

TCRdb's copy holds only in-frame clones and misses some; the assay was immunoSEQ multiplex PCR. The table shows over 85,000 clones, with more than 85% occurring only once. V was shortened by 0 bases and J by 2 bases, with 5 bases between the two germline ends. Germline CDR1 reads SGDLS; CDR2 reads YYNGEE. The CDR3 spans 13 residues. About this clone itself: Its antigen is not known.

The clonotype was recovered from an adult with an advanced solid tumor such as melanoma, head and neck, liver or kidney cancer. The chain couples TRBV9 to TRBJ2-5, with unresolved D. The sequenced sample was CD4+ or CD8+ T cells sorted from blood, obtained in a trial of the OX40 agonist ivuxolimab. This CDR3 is CASSVGNQETQYF. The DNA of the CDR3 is TGTGCCAGCAGCGTAGGAAATCAAGAGACCCAGTACTTC.